Here is one T cell receptor beta chain with its context. As yet, its antigen is unknown. The CDR3 goes on 3 residues after the read ends, and that part is filled in from the germline J gene. This entry belongs to a study of Tregs in tolerant kidney transplant recipients. Recipients received nonmyeloablative bone marrow transplants from related graft donors, with transient mixed chimerism. CD4+CD25+CD127- Tregs, CD4+CD25- non-Tregs, CD4 and CD8 cells were sorted. This CDR3 has 12 residues. Trimming left V 5 bases short and J 5 bases short, with 7 bases between. Germline V gene data show CDR1 as LNHDA and CDR2 as SQIVND (reference sequence). Here immunoSEQ multiplex PCR was the method, and the copy in TCRdb shows in-frame clones only, minus some. The ten top clones account for under 2%, within a sample of around 30,000 clones. Study-wide results and limits: Activated donor B cell expansion appeared to reveal the most relevant donor-specific TCRbeta repertoire.

This TCR was recovered from a human patient who received a combined kidney and bone marrow transplant. Some T cells may have originated in the graft donor. The chain carries TRBV19 and TRBJ1-5; D is undetermined. The specimen was CD4+ T cells from blood (PBMCs), collected 24 months after the transplant. CDR3 loop: CASSPLDQPQHF. Incomplete CDR3 DNA: TGTGCCAGTAGTCCCCTCGATCAGCCC.